This T cell receptor beta chain came from a study of blood T cell repertoires in COVID-19. As for the study in general: PBMCs, B-cell-depleted T cells, or T cells provided the cDNA or gDNA that made up the material.

The protocol was immunoSEQ multiplex PCR, while the TCRdb copy is restricted to in-frame clones and leaves out a portion. In the table there are roughly 300,000 clones, 90% of which are singletons. Seattle's cohort entered during active infection and was followed longitudinally. This CDR3 spans 15 amino acids. The V gene lost 5 bases and the J gene lost 3 bases, with 16 bases spanning the gap. From germline, CDR1 is KGHSH and CDR2 LQKENI. The chain joins TRBV18 to TRBJ1-1, with D hard to call. This sequence was found in a woman under 40 with COVID-19, enrolled during active disease. The sample comprised peripheral blood. CDR3 coding DNA: TGTGCCAGCTCAACGGGCCGGGATTCGCACACTGAAGCTTTCTTT. It yields the protein CASSTGRDSHTEAFF.